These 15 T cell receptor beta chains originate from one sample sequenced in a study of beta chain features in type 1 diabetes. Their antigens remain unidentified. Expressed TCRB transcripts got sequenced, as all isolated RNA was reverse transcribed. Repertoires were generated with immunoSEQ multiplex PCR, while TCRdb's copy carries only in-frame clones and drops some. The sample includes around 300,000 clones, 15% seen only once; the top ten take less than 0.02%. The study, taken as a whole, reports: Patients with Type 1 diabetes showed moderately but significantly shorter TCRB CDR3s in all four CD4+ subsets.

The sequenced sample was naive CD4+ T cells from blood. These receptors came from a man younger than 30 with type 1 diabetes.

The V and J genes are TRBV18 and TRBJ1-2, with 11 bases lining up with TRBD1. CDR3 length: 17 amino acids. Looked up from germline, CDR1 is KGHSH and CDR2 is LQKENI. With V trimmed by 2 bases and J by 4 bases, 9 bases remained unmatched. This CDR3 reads CASSPKVGQGAPYGYTF. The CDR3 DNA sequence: TGTGCCAGCTCACCAAAAGTAGGACAGGGGGCTCCCTATGGCTACACCTTC.

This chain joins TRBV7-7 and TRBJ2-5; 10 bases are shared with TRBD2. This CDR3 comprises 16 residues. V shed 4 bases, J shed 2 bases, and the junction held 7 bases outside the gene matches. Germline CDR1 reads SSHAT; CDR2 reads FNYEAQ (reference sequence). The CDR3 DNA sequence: TGTGCCAGCAGCTCGAGTCCTAGCGGGGGACAAGAGACCCAGTACTTC. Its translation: CASSSSPSGGQETQYF.

The CDR3 spells CASSFNRGQETQYF. The DNA of the CDR3 is TGTGCCAGCAGCTTTAACAGGGGTCAAGAGACCCAGTACTTC. The chain couples TRBV11-2 to TRBJ2-5, with 7 positions matching TRBD1. Trimming cost V 3 bases and J 2 bases; bases outside gene matches: 3. This CDR3 contains 14 residues. Germline loops: CDR1 SGHAT, CDR2 FQNNGV. The whole variable domain, filled in from reference TRBV11-2 and TRBJ2-5, reads EAGVAQSPRYKIIEKRQSVAFWCNPISGHATLYWYQQILGQGPKLLIQFQNNGVVDDSQLPKDRFSAERLKGVDSTLKIQPAKLEDSAVYLCASSFNRGQETQYFGPGTRLLVL.

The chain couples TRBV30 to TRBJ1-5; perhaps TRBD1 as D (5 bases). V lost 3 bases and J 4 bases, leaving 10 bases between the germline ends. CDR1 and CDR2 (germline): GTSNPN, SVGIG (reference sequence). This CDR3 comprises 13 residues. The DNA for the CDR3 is TGTGCCTGGAGAAGGGGCAGGAATCAGCCCCAGCATTTT. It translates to CAWRRGRNQPQHF.

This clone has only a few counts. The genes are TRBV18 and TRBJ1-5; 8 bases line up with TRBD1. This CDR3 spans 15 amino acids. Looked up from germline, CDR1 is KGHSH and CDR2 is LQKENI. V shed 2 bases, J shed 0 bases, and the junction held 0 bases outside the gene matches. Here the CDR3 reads CASSPGQGSNQPQHF. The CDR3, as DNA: TGTGCCAGCTCACCAGGACAGGGTAGCAATCAGCCCCAGCATTTT.

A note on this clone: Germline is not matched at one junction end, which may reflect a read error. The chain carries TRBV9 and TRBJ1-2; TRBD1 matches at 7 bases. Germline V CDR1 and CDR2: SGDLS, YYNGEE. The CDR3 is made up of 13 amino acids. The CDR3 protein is CASSVGFDRALHF. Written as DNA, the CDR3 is TGTGCCAGCAGCGTAGGTTTCGACAGGGCCTTACACTTC.

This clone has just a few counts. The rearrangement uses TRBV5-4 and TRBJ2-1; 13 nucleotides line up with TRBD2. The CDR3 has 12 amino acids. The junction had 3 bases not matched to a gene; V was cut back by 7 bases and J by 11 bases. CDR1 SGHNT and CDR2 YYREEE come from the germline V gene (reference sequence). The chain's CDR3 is CASGTSGAKQFF. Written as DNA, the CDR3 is TGTGCCAGCGGGACTAGCGGGGCCAAGCAGTTCTTC.

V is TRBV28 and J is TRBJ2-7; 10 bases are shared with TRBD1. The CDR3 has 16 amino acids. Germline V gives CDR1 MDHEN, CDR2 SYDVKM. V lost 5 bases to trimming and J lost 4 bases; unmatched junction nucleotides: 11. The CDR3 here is CASSLYRGQGLYEQYF. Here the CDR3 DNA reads TGTGCCAGCAGTCTATACCGGGGACAGGGGTTGTACGAGCAGTACTTC.

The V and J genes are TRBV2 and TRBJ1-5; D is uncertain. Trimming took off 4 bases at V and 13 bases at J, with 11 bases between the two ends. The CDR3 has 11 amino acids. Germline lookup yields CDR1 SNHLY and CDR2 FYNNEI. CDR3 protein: CASSVSEVQHF. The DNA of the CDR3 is TGTGCCAGCAGTGTATCAGAGGTGCAGCATTTT.

The CDR3 DNA follows: TGTGCCAGCAGTCCCACAGGGTCCAATGGCTACACCTTC. Protein sequence: CASSPTGSNGYTF. The chain employs TRBV27 and TRBJ1-2, with D perhaps TRBD1 (6 bases). This CDR3 has 13 residues. The germline V gene has CDR1 MNHEY and CDR2 SMNVEV (reference sequence). Trimming removed 5 bases at V and 6 bases at J, with 13 bases between.

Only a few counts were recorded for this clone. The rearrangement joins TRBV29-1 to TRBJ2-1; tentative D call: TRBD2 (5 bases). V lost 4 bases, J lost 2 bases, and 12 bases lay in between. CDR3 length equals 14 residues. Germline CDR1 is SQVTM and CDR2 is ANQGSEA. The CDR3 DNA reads TGCAGCGTTGTGGAGCGGCAAACCTACAATGAGCAGTTCTTC. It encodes CSVVERQTYNEQFF.

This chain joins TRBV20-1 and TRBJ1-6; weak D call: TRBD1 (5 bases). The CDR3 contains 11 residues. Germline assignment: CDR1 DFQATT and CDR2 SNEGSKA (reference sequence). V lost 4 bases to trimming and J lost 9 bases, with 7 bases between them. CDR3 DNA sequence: TGCAGTGCTACGGGGGGTTCACCCCTCCACTTT. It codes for CSATGGSPLHF.

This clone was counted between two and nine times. CDR3 nucleotide sequence: TGCGCCAGCAGCTTGCGGATAGCGGAAAGCACAGATACGCAGTATTTT. Protein sequence: CASSLRIAESTDTQYF. The genes are TRBV5-1 and TRBJ2-3; tentatively, D is TRBD2 (6 bases). There are 16 residues in the CDR3. Germline V gene lookup returns CDR1 SGHRS and CDR2 YFSETQ. The V and J ends lost 1 base and 0 bases respectively, with 12 bases between them.

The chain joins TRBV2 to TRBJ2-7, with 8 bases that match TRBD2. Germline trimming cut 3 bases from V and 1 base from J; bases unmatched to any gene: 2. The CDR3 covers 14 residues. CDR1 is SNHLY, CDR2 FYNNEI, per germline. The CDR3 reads CASSDGGGSYEQYF. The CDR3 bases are TGTGCCAGCAGTGACGGGGGGGGTTCCTACGAGCAGTACTTC.

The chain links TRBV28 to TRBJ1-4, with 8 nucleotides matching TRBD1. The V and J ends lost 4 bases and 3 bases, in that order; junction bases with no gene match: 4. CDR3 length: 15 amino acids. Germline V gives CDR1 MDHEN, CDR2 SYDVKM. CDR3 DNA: TGTGCCAGCAGTTCGACAGGGGCCTCTAATGAAAAACTGTTTTTT. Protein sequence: CASSSTGASNEKLFF.